These 5 T cell receptor beta chains share one sample of origin, sequenced in a study of cytomegalovirus exposure and HLA in healthy donors. Primers for the PCR totalled 60 Vbeta and 13 Jbeta. Some clones are missing from TCRdb's copy, which holds only in-frame ones; the method was immunoSEQ multiplex PCR. Of some 110,000 clones in the sample, around 61% were seen once. Source material: PBMCs. These receptors all come from a woman under 40 in good health and CMV-seronegative.

This clone came up a few times. The chain carries TRBV19 and TRBJ2-1; no reliable D call. The germline V and J ends were trimmed by 6 bases and 7 bases, with 16 bases remaining between them. CDR1 LNHDA and CDR2 SQIVND come from the germline V gene (reference sequence). This CDR3 is built from 14 residues. Here the CDR3 reads CASSWLTYGNEQFF. CDR3 bases: TGTGCCAGTAGCTGGCTTACCTACGGGAATGAGCAGTTCTTC. Complete variable domain (other parts from reference TRBV19 and TRBJ2-1): DGGITQSPKYLFRKEGQNVTLSCEQNLNHDAMYWYRQDPGQGLRLIYYSQIVNDFQKGDIAEGYSVSREKKESFPLTVTSAQKNPTAFYLCASSWLTYGNEQFFGPGTRLTVL.

Worth noting for this clone: Mismatch with germline at one junction end may stem from a read error. The V gene is TRBV7-9, the J gene TRBJ2-1; 11 positions match TRBD2. The germline CDR1 and CDR2 sequences are SEHNR and FQNEAQ (reference sequence). The CDR3 is made up of 16 amino acids. CDR3 loop: CASTLRLAGGRDEQFF. CDR3 DNA sequence: TGTGCCAGCACCTTAAGGCTAGCGGGAGGTCGGGATGAGCAGTTCTTC.

The gene calls are TRBV18 and TRBJ2-5; 9 positions match TRBD1. After removal of 2 bases from V and 5 bases from J, the junction contained 6 bases not matched to a gene. The V gene's germline CDR1 is KGHSH and CDR2 LQKENI. The CDR3 is made up of 15 amino acids. As DNA, the CDR3 is TGTGCCAGCTCACCAGGGACAGGGAGGGACGAGACCCAGTACTTC. Translated, it gives CASSPGTGRDETQYF.

This clone was detected only a few times. The chain recombines TRBV28 with TRBJ1-1; D possibly corresponds to TRBD1 (6 bases). V lost 10 bases to trimming and J lost 2 bases, with 14 bases between them. Germline V CDR1 and CDR2: MDHEN, SYDVKM. There are 13 residues in the CDR3. Here the CDR3 DNA reads TGTGCCATCCACCGGACAGCAAACACTGAAGCTTTCTTT. It specifies CAIHRTANTEAFF. Combining the CDR3 with reference TRBV28 and TRBJ1-1 gives the whole variable domain DVKVTQSSRYLVKRTGEKVFLECVQDMDHENMFWYRQDPGLGLRLIYFSYDVKMKEKGDIPEGYSVSREKKERFSLILESASTNQTSMYLCAIHRTANTEAFFGQGTRLTVV.

The V and J genes are TRBV5-4 and TRBJ1-1; TRBD1 might be the D (6 bases). Trimming took 2 bases from V and 5 from J, leaving 13 bases between them. CDR3 length equals 14 residues. CDR1 and CDR2 (germline): SGHNT, YYREEE (reference sequence). The CDR3 DNA reads TGTGCCAGCAGCTTACAGGGCGGTCGAACTGAAGCTTTCTTT. Amino acid sequence: CASSLQGGRTEAFF.